The source of this TCR beta chain is a study of CD8+ T cells in alopecia areata. Study-wide results and limits: Clonality in the scalp and expanded CD8+ clones ranked among the top 100 were significantly decreased by tofacitinib.

Stated treatment: oral pan-JAK inhibitor, 5-10 mg twice daily. Extracted RNA was reverse transcribed, and the resulting cDNA served as sequencing template. The data were produced by immunoSEQ multiplex PCR, yet TCRdb's version contains in-frame clones alone and is incomplete. In the table there are some 220,000 clones, more than 45% of which are singletons. The CDR3 totals 11 residues. V was pared by 4 bases and J by 4 bases, with 7 bases between. Germline V gene sequence: CDR1 SQVTM, CDR2 ANQGSEA. Notes on this clone: Its antigen is undetermined. Other DNA sequences in this sample translate to the same CDR3.

The sample here was CD4+ T cells sorted from blood, taken at week 4, from a patient treated with tofacitinib. J is TRBJ1-1 and V is TRBV29-1, with D unclear. The sequence was collected from a human donor with alopecia areata. The CDR3, as DNA: TGCAGCGTTGGTTTGGGCACTGAAGCTTTCTTT. Its protein product is CSVGLGTEAFF. Combining the CDR3 with reference TRBV29-1 and TRBJ1-1 gives the whole variable domain SAVISQKPSRDICQRGTSLTIQCQVDSQVTMMFWYRQQPGQSLTLIATANQGSEATYESGFVIDKFPISRPNLTFSTLTVSNMSPEDSSIYLCSVGLGTEAFFGQGTRLTVV.